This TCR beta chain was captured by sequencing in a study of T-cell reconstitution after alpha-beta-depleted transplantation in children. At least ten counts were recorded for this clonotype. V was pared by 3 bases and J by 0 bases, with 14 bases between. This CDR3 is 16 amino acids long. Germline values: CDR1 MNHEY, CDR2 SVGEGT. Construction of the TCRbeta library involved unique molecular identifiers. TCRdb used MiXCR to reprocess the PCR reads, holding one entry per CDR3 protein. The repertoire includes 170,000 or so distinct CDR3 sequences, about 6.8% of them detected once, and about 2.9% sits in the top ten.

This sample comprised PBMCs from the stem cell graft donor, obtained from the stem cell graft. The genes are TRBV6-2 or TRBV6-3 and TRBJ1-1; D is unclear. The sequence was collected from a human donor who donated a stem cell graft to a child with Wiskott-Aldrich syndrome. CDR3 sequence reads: CASSYPRAAMNTEAFF. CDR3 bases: TGTGCCAGCAGTTATCCGAGGGCAGCCATGAACACTGAAGCTTTCTTT.